This T cell receptor (beta chain) was observed in a study of blood T cell repertoires in COVID-19. The data were produced by immunoSEQ multiplex PCR, yet TCRdb's version contains in-frame clones alone and is incomplete. The sample gives some 200,000 clones, 82% of which show up once; approximately 5.2% is in the top ten. V dropped 4 bases and J dropped 4 bases, with 33 bases sitting between them. Germline CDR1 reads SGHTA; CDR2 reads FQGTGA. The CDR3 spans 21 residues. The specimen was peripheral blood. The chain couples TRBV7-3 to TRBJ2-3, with D perhaps matching TRBD2 (7 bases). The sequence derives from a woman aged 70-85 years with COVID-19, enrolled during active disease. CDR3 bases: TGTGCCAGCAGCTCCCCCATGGGGGGGCGGCTCGGGGAAGTTATACCAGATACGCAGTATTTT. This gives the protein CASSSPMGGRLGEVIPDTQYF. Supplemented by reference TRBV7-3 and TRBJ2-3, the full variable domain reads GAGVSQTPSNKVTEKGKYVELRCDPISGHTALYWYRQSLGQGPEFLIYFQGTGAADDSGLPNDRFFAVRPEGSVSTLKIQRTERGDSAVYLCASSSPMGGRLGEVIPDTQYFGPGTRLTVL.